These 5 T cell receptor beta chains were all obtained from the same sample, sequenced in a study of OX40 agonist ivuxolimab in advanced cancers. Sequencing was performed with immunoSEQ multiplex PCR; in TCRdb, only in-frame clones are kept and a portion is missing. The repertoire holds fewer than 85,000 clones, with roughly 85% as singletons. Sequenced material: CD4+ or CD8+ T cells sorted from blood, taken in a trial of the OX40 agonist ivuxolimab. These receptors were obtained from an adult with an advanced solid tumor such as melanoma, head and neck, liver or kidney cancer.

The chain links TRBV7-2 to TRBJ2-7, with 7 bases fitting TRBD2. V lost 3 bases to trimming and J lost 6 bases; unmatched junction nucleotides: 11. Germline CDR1 SGHTA, CDR2 FQGNSA. CDR3 size: 15 residues. The CDR3 DNA reads TGTGCCAGCAGCTTGGTAGGGACGGGGAGGGGCGAGCAGTACTTC. Translating it yields CASSLVGTGRGEQYF.

This clone was picked up one time. This chain joins TRBV27 and TRBJ2-7; TRBD2 agrees at 7 bases. The length of the CDR3 is 15 residues. Germline CDR1 reads MNHEY; CDR2 reads SMNVEV (reference sequence). The V gene end was trimmed by 3 bases and the J gene end by 1 base; junction bases not matched to a gene: 6. CDR3 bases: TGTGCCAGCAGTTTTCTTGCGGGAGCATCCTACGAGCAGTACTTC. As protein: CASSFLAGASYEQYF.

The genes are TRBV7-9 and TRBJ2-2; D may be TRBD1 (5 bases). Trimming removed 2 bases from V and 1 base from J, with 8 bases in between. This CDR3 has 15 residues. Germline V CDR1 and CDR2: SEHNR, FQNEAQ (reference sequence). This CDR3 is CASSLRTLNTGELFF. CDR3 DNA: TGTGCCAGCAGCTTACGGACACTGAACACCGGGGAGCTGTTTTTT.

This chain links TRBV7-6 with TRBJ2-5, with 9 bases lining up with TRBD2. The length of the CDR3 is 16 residues. Germline trimming cut 2 bases from V and 5 bases from J; bases unmatched to any gene: 9. Germline lookup yields CDR1 SGHVS and CDR2 FNYEAQ. The CDR3 spells CASSLRPSGTGETQYF. The CDR3 DNA reads as TGTGCCAGCAGCTTACGCCCTAGCGGGACGGGTGAGACCCAGTACTTC.

The chain links TRBV5-1 to TRBJ2-5; a weak D match, TRBD2 (6 bases). Germline values: CDR1 SGHRS, CDR2 YFSETQ. The CDR3 consists of 14 residues. V gave up 4 bases and J gave up 4 bases, with 14 bases separating them. The CDR3 DNA reads TGCGCCAGCAGCGAGGGACTGGGCGGAGAGACCCAGTACTTC. Protein sequence: CASSEGLGGETQYF.